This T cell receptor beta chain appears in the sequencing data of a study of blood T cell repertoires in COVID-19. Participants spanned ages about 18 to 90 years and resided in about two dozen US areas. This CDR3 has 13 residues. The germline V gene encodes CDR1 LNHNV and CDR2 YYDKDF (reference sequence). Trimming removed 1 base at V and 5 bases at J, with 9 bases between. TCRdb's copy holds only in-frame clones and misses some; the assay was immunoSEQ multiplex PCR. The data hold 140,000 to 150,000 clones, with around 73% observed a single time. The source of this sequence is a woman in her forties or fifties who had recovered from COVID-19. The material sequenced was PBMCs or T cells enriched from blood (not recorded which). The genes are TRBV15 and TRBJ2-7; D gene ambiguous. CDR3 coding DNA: TGTGCCACCAGCAGAGGCGGTGAGAACGAGCAGTACTTC. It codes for CATSRGGENEQYF.